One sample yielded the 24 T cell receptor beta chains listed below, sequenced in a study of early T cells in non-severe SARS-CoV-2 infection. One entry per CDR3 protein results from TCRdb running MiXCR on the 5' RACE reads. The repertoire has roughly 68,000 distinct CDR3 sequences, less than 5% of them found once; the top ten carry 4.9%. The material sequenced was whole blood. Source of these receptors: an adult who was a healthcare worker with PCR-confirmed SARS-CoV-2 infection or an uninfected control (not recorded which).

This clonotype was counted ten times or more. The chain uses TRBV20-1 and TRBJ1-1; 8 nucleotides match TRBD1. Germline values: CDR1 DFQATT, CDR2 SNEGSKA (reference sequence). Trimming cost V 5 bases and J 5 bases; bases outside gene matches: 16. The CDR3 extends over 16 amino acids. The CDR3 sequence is CSAGIIRTGRLTEAFF. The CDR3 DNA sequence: TGCAGTGCTGGCATCATCAGGACAGGGAGGTTAACTGAAGCTTTCTTT.

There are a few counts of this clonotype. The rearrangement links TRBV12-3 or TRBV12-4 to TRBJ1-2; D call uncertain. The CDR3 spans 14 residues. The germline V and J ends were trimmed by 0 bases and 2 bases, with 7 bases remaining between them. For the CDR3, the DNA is TGTGCCAGCAGTTTAGCGGGGTTGAACTATGGCTACACCTTC. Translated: CASSLAGLNYGYTF.

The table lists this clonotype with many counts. The CDR3 nucleotides read TGCGCCAGCACCGGACAGGGGGGCACCGGGGAGCTGTTTTTT. Protein product: CASTGQGGTGELFF. The chain recombines TRBV5-1 with TRBJ2-2; TRBD1 matches 10 bases. Germline V gene data show CDR1 as SGHRS and CDR2 as YFSETQ. J was trimmed by 4 bases and V by 6 bases; bases with no gene match: 3. The CDR3 is made up of 14 amino acids.

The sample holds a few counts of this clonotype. The CDR3 nucleotides are TGTGCCAGCAGTGAGCTAGCGGTTCAGTTCTTC. Protein: CASSELAVQFF. This sequence joins TRBV27 and TRBJ2-1; the match to TRBD2 covers 7 bases. Germline V gives CDR1 MNHEY, CDR2 SMNVEV (reference sequence). The V gene end was trimmed by 5 bases and the J gene end by 13 bases; junction bases not matched to a gene: 5. This CDR3 has 11 residues.

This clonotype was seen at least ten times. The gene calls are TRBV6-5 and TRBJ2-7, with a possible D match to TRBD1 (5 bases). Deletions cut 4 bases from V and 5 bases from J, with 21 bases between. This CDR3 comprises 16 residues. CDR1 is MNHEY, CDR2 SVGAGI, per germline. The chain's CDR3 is CASSSLWLRAENEQYF. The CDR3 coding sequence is TGTGCCAGCAGTTCCCTCTGGCTCAGGGCCGAGAACGAGCAGTACTTC.

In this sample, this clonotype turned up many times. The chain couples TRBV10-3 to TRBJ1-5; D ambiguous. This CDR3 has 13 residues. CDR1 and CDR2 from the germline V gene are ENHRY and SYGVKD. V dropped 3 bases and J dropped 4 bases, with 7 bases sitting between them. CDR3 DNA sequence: TGTGCCATCAGTGACCGGCTTAATCAGCCCCAGCATTTT. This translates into CAISDRLNQPQHF.

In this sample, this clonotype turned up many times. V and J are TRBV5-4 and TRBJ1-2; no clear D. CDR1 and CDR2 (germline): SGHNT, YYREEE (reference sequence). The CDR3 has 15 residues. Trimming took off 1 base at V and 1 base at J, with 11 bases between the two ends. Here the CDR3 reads CASSLNGQLNYGYTF. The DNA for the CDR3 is TGTGCCAGCAGCTTGAACGGCCAGCTTAACTATGGCTACACCTTC.

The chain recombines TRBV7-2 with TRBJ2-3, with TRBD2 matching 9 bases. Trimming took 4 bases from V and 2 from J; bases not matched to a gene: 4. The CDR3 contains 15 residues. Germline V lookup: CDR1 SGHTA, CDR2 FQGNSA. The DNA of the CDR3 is TGTGCCAGCAGCTCGAGACTAGCGGTCACAGATACGCAGTATTTT. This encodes CASSSRLAVTDTQYF.

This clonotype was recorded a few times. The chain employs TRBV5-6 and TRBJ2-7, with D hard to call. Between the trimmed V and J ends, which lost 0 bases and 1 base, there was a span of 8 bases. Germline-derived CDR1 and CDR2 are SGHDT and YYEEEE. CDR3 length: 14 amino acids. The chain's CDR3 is CASSLDASSYEQYF. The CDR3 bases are TGTGCCAGCAGCTTGGACGCCAGTTCCTACGAGCAGTACTTC.

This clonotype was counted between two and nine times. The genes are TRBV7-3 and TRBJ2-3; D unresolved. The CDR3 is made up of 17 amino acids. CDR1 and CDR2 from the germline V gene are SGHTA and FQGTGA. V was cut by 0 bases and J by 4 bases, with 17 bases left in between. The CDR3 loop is CASSLTSTTTGPDTQYF. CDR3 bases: TGTGCCAGCAGCTTAACGTCAACCACCACTGGGCCAGATACGCAGTATTTT.

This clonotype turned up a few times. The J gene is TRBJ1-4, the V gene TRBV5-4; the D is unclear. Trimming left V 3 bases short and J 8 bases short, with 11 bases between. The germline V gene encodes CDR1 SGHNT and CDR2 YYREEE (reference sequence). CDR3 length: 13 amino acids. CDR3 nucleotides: TGTGCCAGCAGCTCACGACGGAGGGAAAAACTGTTTTTT. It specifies CASSSRRREKLFF. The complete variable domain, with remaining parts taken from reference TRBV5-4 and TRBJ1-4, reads ETGVTQSPTHLIKTRGQQVTLRCSSQSGHNTVSWYQQALGQGPQFIFQYYREEENGRGNFPPRFSGLQFPNYSSELNVNALELDDSALYLCASSSRRREKLFFGSGTQLSVL.

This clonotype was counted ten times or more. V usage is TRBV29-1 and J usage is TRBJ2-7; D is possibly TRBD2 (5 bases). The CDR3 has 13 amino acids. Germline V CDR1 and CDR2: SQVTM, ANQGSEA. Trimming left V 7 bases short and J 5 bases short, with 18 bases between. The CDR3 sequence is CSARHGLENEQYF. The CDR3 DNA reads TGCAGCGCTCGACACGGACTCGAGAACGAGCAGTACTTC.

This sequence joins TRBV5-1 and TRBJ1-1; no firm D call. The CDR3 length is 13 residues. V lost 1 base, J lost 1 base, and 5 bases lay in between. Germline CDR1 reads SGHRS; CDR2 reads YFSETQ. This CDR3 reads CASSLLGNTEAFF. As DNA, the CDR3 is TGCGCCAGCAGCTTGCTTGGGAACACTGAAGCTTTCTTT.

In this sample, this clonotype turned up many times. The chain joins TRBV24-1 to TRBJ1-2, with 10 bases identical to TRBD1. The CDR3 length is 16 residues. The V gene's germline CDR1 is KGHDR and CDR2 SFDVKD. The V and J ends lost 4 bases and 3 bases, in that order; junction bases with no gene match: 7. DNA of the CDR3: TGTGCCACCAGTGACCCGGGACAGGGGATGGACTATGGCTACACCTTC. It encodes CATSDPGQGMDYGYTF.

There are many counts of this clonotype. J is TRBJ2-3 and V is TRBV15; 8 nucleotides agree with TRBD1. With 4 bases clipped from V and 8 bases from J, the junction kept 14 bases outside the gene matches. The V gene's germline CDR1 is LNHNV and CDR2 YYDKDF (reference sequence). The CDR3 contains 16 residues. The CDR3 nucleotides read TGTGCCACCAGCACGGGGAGTGGACAGGGAGGCGGTACGCAGTATTTT. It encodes CATSTGSGQGGGTQYF.

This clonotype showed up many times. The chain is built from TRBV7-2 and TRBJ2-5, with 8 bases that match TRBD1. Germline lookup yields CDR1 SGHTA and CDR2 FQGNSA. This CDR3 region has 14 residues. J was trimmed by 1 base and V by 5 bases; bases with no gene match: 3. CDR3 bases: TGTGCCAGCAGCGGAGGGACAGGCCAAGAGACCCAGTACTTC. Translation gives CASSGGTGQETQYF. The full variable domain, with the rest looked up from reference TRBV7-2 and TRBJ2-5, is GAGVSQSPSNKVTEKGKDVELRCDPISGHTALYWYRQSLGQGLEFLIYFQGNSAPDKSGLPSDRFSAERTGGSVSTLTIQRTQQEDSAVYLCASSGGTGQETQYFGPGTRLLVL.

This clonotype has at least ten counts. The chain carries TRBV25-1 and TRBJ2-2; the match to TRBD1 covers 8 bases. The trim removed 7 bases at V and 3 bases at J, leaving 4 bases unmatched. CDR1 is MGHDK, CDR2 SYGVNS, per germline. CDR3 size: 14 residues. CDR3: CASKTGVHTGELFF. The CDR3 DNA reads TGTGCCAGCAAGACAGGGGTGCACACCGGGGAGCTGTTTTTT.

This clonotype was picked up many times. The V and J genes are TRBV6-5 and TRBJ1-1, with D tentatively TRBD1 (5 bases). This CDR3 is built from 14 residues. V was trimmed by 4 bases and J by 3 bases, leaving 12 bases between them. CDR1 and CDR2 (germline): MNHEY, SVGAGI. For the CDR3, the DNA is TGTGCCAGCAGTTCTGGGGGGGAGGACACTGAAGCTTTCTTT. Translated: CASSSGGEDTEAFF.

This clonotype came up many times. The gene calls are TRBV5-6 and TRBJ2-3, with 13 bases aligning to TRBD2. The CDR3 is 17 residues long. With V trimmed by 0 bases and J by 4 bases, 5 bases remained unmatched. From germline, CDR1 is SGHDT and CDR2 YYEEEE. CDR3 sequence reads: CASSLETSGRMADTQYF. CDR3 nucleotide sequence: TGTGCCAGCAGCTTGGAGACTAGCGGGAGGATGGCAGATACGCAGTATTTT.

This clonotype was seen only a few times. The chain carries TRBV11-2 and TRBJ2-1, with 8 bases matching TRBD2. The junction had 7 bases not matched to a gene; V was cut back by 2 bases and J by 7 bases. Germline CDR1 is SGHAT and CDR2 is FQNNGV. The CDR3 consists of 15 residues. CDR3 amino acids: CASSLRAGGSNEQFF. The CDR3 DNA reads TGTGCCAGCAGCTTAAGGGCGGGAGGTAGTAATGAGCAGTTCTTC.

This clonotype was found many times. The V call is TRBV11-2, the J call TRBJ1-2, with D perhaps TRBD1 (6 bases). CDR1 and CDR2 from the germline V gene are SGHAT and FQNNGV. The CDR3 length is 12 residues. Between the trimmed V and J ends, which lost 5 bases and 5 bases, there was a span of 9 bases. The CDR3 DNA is TGTGCCAGCAGCCCCGGACAGTATGGCTACACCTTC. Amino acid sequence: CASSPGQYGYTF.

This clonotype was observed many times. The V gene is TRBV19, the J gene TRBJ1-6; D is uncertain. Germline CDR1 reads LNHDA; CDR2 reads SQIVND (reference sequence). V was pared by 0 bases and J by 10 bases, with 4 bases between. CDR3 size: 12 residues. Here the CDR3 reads CASSIEQSPLHF. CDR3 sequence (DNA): TGTGCCAGTAGTATAGAACAATCACCCCTCCACTTT.

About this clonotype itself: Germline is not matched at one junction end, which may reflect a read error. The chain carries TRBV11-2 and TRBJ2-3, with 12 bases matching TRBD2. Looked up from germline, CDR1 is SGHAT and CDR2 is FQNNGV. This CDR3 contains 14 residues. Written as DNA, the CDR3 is TGTGCCAGCAGCTTAGATACTAGCGGGAGGTTTTTGTCTTTT. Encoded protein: CASSLDTSGRFLSF.

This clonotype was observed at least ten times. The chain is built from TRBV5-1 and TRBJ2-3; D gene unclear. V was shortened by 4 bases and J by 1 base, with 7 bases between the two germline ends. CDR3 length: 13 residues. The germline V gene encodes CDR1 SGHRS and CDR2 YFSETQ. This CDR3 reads CASSGSGTDTQYF. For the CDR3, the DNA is TGCGCCAGCAGCGGGTCTGGCACAGATACGCAGTATTTT.